This T cell receptor beta chain is drawn from a study of blood T cells in healthy people across ages. Study findings and constraints: Aged donors had fewer naive CD4+ cells and lower diversity than long-lived donors. Diversity estimates from one million T cells were considered underestimates.

A few counts support this clonotype. What it binds is unknown. This CDR3 is 14 amino acids long. Per the germline V gene, CDR1 is SGHVS and CDR2 is FQNEAQ. V shed 2 bases and J shed 4 bases, with 11 bases lying between them. Primed by a sample-barcoded 5' primer and a J-beta primer mix, a second PCR proceeded for 7 to 11 cycles. Template switching added a 12-random-nucleotide identifier to every cDNA molecule. TCRdb independently ran MiXCR on the 5' RACE reads; one entry per CDR3 protein. The data show around 580,000 distinct CDR3 sequences, around 48% seen once. This chain uses TRBV7-8 with TRBJ1-2; D call uncertain. The sequencing sample was made of blood. The receptor comes from a man older than 75 in good health. The CDR3 is CASSLSWVTYGYTF. DNA of the CDR3: TGTGCCAGCAGCTTATCTTGGGTTACCTATGGCTACACCTTC.